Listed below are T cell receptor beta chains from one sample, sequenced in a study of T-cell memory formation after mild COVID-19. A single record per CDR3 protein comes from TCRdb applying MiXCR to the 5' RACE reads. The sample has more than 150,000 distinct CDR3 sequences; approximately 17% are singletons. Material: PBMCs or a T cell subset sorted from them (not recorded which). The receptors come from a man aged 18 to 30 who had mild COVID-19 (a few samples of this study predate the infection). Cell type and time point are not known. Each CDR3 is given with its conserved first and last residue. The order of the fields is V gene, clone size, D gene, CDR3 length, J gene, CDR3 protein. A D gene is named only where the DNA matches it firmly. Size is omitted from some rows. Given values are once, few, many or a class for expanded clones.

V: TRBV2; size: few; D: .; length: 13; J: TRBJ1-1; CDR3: CASRTYSDTEAFF
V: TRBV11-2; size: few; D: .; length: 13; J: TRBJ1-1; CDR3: CASSAHENTEAFF
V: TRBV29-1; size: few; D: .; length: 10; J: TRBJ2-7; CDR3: CSVVLDEQYF
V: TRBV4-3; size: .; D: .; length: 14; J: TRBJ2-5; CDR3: CASSPWGYQETQYF
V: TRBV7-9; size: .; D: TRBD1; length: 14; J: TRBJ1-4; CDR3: CASGSGQRLEKLFF
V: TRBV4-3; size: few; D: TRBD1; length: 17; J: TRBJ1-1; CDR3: CASSQRGTVRQGEKAFF
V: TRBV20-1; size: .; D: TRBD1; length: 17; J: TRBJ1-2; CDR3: CSARTPTPGQAIYGYTF
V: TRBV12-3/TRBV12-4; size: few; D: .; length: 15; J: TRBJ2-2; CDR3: CASSLLGLSTGELFF
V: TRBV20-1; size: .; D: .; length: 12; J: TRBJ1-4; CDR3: CSARARLGKLFF
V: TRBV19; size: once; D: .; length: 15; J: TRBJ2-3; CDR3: CASSIRQGPTDTQYF
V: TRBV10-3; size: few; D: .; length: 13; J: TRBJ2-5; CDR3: CASRVGGQETQYF
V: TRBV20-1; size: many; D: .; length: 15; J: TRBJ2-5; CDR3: CSASPRGATWETQYF
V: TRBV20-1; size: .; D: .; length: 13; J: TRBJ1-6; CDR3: CSAGREDNSPLHF
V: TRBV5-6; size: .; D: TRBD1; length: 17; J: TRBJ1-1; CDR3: CASRILSQGDVNTEAFF
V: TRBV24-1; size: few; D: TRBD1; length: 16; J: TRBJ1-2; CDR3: CATSDSSGQGVNGYTF
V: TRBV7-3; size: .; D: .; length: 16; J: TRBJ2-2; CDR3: CASSLVATANTGELFF
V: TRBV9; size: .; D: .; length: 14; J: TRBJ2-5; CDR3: CASSVGGAYETQYF
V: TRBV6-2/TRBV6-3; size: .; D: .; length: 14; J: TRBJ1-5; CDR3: CASSYGTVNQPQHF
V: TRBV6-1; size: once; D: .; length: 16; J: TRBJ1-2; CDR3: CASSDAGSPIAYGYTF
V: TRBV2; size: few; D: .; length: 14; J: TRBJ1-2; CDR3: CASSVTGSSYGYTF
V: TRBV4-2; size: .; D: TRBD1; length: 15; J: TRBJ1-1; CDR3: CASSPRDSRNTEAFF
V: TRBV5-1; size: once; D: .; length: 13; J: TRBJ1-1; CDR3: CASSSDANTEAFF
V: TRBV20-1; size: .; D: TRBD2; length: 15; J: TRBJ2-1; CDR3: CSAPQARTSNNEQFF
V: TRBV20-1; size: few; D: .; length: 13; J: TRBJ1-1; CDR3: CSARRGAQAEAFF
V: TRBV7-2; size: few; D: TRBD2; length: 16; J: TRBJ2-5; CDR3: CASSLVRLAGQETQYF